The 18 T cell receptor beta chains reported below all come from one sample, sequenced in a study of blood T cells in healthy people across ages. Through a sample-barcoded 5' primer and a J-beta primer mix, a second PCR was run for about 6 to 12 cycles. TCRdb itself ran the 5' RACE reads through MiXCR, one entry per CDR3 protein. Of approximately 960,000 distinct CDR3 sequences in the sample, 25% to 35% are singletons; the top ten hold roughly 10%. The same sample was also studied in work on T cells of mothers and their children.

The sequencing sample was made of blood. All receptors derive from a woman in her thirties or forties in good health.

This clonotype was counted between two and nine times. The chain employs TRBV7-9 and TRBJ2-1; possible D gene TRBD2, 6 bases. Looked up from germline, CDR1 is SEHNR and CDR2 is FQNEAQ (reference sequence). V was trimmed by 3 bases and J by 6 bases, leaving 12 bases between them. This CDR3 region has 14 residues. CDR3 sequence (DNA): TGTGCCAGCAGCTTCAGCGGGCGGAGCAATGAGCAGTTCTTC. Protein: CASSFSGRSNEQFF. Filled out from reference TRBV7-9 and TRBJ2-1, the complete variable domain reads DTGVSQNPRHKITKRGQNVTFRCDPISEHNRLYWYRQTLGQGPEFLTYFQNEAQLEKSRLLSDRFSAERPKGSFSTLEIQRTEQGDSAMYLCASSFSGRSNEQFFGPGTRLTVL.

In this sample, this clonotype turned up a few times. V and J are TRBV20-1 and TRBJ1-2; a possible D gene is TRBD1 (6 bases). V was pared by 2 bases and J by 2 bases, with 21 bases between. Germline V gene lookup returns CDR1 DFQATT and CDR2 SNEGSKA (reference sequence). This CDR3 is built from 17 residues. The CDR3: CSARPSPQQGINYGYTF. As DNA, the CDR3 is TGCAGTGCTAGACCTAGTCCTCAACAGGGAATCAACTATGGCTACACCTTC.

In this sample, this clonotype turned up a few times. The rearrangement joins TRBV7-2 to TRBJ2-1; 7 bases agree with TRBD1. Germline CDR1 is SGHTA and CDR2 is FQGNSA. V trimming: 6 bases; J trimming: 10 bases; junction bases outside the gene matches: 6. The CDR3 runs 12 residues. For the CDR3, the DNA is TGTGCCAGCAGTCGGGACAGCCCGGAGCAGTTCTTC. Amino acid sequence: CASSRDSPEQFF.

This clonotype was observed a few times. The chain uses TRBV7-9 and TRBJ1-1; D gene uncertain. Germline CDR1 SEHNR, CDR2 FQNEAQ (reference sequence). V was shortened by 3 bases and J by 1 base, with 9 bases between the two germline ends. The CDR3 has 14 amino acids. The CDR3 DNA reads TGTGCCAGCAGCTTGGATAGACGGAACACTGAAGCTTTCTTT. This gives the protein CASSLDRRNTEAFF.

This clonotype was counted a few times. DNA of the CDR3: TGCAGTGCTAGATCGCCGGGCGGCAATCAGCCCCAGCATTTT. Its translation is CSARSPGGNQPQHF. The rearrangement uses TRBV20-1 and TRBJ1-5; D not resolved. V was trimmed by 2 bases and J by 2 bases, leaving 10 bases between them. The CDR3 runs 14 residues. Germline CDR1 reads DFQATT; CDR2 reads SNEGSKA (reference sequence).

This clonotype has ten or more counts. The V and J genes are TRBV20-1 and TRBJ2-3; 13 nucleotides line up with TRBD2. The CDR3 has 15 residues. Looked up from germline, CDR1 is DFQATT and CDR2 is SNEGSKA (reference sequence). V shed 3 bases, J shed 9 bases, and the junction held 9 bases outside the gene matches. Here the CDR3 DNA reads TGCAGTGCTAGTCTAACTAGCGGGGGGGCGTGGACGCAGTATTTT. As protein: CSASLTSGGAWTQYF.

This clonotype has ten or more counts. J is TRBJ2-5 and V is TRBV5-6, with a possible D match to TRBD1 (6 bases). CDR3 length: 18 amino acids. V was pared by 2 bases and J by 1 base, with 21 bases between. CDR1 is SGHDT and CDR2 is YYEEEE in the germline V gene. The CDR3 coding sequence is TGTGCCAGCAGCTTCGGGTTGGGGGCCAGTCAAACCCAAGAGACCCAGTACTTC. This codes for CASSFGLGASQTQETQYF.

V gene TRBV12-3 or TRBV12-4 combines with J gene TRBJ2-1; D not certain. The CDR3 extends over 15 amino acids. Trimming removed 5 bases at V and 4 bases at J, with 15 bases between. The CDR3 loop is CASSPPAYNYNEQFF. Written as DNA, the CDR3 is TGTGCCAGCAGTCCCCCAGCATACAATTACAATGAGCAGTTCTTC.

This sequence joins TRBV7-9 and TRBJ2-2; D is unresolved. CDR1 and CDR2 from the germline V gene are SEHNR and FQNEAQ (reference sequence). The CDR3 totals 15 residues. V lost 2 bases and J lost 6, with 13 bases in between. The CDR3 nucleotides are TGTGCCAGCAGCTTAACGTCCTCCACCGCCGGGGAGCTGTTTTTT. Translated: CASSLTSSTAGELFF.

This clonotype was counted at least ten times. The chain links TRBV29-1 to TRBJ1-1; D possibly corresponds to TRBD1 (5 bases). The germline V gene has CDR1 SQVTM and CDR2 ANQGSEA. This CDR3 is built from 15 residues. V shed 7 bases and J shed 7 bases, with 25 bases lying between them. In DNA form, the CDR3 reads TGCAGCGGATCCAACGACAGTTTGTGGTCGGGTGAAGCTTTCTTT. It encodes CSGSNDSLWSGEAFF.

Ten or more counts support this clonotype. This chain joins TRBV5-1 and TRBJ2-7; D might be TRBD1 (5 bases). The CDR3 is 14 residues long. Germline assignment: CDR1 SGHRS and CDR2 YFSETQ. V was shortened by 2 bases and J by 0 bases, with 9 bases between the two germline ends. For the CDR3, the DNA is TGCGCCAGCAGCTTCGCAGGGTTCTCCTACGAGCAGTACTTC. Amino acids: CASSFAGFSYEQYF.

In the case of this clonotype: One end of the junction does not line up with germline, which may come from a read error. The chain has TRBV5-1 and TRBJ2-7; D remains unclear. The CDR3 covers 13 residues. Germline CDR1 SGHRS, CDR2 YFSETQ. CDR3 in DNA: TGCGCCAGCAGCAATGCCCTACGGGTGGCCTTAGACTTC. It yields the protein CASSNALRVALDF.

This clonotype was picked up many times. CDR3 loop: CASSYGGNQPQHF. DNA of the CDR3: TGTGCCAGCAGTTACGGGGGAAATCAGCCCCAGCATTTT. The chain uses TRBV6-2 or TRBV6-3 and TRBJ1-5, with D tentatively TRBD1 (5 bases). This CDR3 contains 13 residues. Germline CDR1 reads MNHEY; CDR2 reads SVGEGT. Trimming took off 2 bases at V and 4 bases at J, with 6 bases between the two ends.

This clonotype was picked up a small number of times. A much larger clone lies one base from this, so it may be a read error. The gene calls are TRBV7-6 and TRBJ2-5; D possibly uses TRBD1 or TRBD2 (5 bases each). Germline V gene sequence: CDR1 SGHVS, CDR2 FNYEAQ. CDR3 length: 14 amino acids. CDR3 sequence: CAGSPGTLQETQYF. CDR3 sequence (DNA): TGTGCCGGCAGCCCAGGGACGTTACAAGAGACCCAGTACTTC.

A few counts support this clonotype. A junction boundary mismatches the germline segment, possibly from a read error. In DNA form, the CDR3 reads TGTGCCAACAGCTTACTAGCGGGGGGGGCAGATACGCAGTATTTT. The encoded protein is CANSLLAGGADTQYF. The chain has TRBV7-8 and TRBJ2-3, with TRBD2 identical over 13 bases. This CDR3 spans 15 amino acids. CDR1 and CDR2 (germline): SGHVS, FQNEAQ. The whole variable domain, filled in from reference TRBV7-8 and TRBJ2-3, reads GAGVSQSPRYKVAKRGQDVALRCDPISGHVSLFWYQQALGQGPEFLTYFQNEAQLDKSGLPSDRFFAERPEGSVSTLKIQRTQQEDSAVYLCANSLLAGGADTQYFGPGTRLTVL.

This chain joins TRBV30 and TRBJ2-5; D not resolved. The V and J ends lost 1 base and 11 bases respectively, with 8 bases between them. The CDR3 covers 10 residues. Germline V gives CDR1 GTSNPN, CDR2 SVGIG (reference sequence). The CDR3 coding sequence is TGTGCCTGGAGTGCCAGTGAGCAGTACTTC. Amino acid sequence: CAWSASEQYF.

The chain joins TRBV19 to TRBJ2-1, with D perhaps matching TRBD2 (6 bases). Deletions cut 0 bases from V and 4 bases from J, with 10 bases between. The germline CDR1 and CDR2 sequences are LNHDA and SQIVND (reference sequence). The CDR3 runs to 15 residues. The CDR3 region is CASSIEAGTYNEQFF. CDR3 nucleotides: TGTGCCAGTAGTATAGAGGCGGGGACGTACAATGAGCAGTTCTTC. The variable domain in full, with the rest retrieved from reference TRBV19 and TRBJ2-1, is DGGITQSPKYLFRKEGQNVTLSCEQNLNHDAMYWYRQDPGQGLRLIYYSQIVNDFQKGDIAEGYSVSREKKESFPLTVTSAQKNPTAFYLCASSIEAGTYNEQFFGPGTRLTVL.

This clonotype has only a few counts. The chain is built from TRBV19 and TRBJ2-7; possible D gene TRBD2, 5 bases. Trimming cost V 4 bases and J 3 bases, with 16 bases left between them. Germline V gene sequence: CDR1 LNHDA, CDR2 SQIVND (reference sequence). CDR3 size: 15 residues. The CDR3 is CASSTAAGADYEQYF. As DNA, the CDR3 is TGTGCCAGTAGTACCGCGGCGGGTGCGGACTACGAGCAGTACTTC.